The 5 T cell receptor beta chains below all came from one sample that was sequenced in a study of Siglec-9 on CD8 T cells in melanoma. Produced via immunoSEQ multiplex PCR; TCRdb's table is partial and in-frame only. In the table there are some 39,000 clones, roughly 80% of which are singletons. Sequenced: Siglec-9- CD8+ T cells sorted from blood. These TCRs come from a human donor in good health.

J is TRBJ2-7 and V is TRBV15; possibly TRBD1 for D (6 bases). The germline V gene encodes CDR1 LNHNV and CDR2 YYDKDF (reference sequence). This CDR3 is built from 18 residues. The ends were cut back, 4 bases at V and 0 bases at J, with 22 bases in the middle. The CDR3 is CATSTRQDPTSSSYEQYF. CDR3 DNA: TGTGCCACCAGCACCAGACAGGACCCCACGTCAAGCTCCTACGAGCAGTACTTC.

The chain is built from TRBV25-1 and TRBJ1-1, with a weak D call TRBD1 (5 bases). This CDR3 comprises 16 residues. Trimming removed 3 bases at V and 1 base at J, with 15 bases between. CDR1 and CDR2 from the germline V gene are MGHDK and SYGVNS. CDR3 sequence reads: CASSDLGGDWNTEAFF. In DNA form, the CDR3 reads TGTGCCAGCAGTGACCTGGGGGGGGACTGGAACACTGAAGCTTTCTTT.

The chain recombines TRBV28 with TRBJ1-2; the match to TRBD1 covers 7 bases. This CDR3 comprises 13 residues. The V and J ends lost 6 bases and 8 bases, in that order; junction bases with no gene match: 9. The germline V gene has CDR1 MDHEN and CDR2 SYDVKM. For the CDR3, the DNA is TGTGCCAGCAGCTCCACAGGGGCAGACGGCTACACCTTC. It codes for CASSSTGADGYTF.

The chain combines TRBV30 with TRBJ1-4, with 7 bases aligning to TRBD1. V dropped 2 bases and J dropped 8; count of bases not matched to a gene: 8. Germline V gene lookup returns CDR1 GTSNPN and CDR2 SVGIG (reference sequence). The CDR3 extends over 14 amino acids. In DNA, the CDR3 is TGTGCCTGGAGTTGGGACAGCGGGAACGAAAAACTGTTTTTT. Amino acids: CAWSWDSGNEKLFF.

V is TRBV11-2 and J is TRBJ2-3; 8 nucleotides agree with TRBD2. Germline V CDR1 and CDR2: SGHAT, FQNNGV. Losses at the gene ends were 4 bases for V and 5 bases for J; bases not matched to a gene: 11. The CDR3 has 16 residues. This CDR3 is CASSSWTGGKKDTQYF. The CDR3 region has the DNA TGTGCCAGCAGCTCTTGGACGGGGGGGAAAAAAGATACGCAGTATTTT.